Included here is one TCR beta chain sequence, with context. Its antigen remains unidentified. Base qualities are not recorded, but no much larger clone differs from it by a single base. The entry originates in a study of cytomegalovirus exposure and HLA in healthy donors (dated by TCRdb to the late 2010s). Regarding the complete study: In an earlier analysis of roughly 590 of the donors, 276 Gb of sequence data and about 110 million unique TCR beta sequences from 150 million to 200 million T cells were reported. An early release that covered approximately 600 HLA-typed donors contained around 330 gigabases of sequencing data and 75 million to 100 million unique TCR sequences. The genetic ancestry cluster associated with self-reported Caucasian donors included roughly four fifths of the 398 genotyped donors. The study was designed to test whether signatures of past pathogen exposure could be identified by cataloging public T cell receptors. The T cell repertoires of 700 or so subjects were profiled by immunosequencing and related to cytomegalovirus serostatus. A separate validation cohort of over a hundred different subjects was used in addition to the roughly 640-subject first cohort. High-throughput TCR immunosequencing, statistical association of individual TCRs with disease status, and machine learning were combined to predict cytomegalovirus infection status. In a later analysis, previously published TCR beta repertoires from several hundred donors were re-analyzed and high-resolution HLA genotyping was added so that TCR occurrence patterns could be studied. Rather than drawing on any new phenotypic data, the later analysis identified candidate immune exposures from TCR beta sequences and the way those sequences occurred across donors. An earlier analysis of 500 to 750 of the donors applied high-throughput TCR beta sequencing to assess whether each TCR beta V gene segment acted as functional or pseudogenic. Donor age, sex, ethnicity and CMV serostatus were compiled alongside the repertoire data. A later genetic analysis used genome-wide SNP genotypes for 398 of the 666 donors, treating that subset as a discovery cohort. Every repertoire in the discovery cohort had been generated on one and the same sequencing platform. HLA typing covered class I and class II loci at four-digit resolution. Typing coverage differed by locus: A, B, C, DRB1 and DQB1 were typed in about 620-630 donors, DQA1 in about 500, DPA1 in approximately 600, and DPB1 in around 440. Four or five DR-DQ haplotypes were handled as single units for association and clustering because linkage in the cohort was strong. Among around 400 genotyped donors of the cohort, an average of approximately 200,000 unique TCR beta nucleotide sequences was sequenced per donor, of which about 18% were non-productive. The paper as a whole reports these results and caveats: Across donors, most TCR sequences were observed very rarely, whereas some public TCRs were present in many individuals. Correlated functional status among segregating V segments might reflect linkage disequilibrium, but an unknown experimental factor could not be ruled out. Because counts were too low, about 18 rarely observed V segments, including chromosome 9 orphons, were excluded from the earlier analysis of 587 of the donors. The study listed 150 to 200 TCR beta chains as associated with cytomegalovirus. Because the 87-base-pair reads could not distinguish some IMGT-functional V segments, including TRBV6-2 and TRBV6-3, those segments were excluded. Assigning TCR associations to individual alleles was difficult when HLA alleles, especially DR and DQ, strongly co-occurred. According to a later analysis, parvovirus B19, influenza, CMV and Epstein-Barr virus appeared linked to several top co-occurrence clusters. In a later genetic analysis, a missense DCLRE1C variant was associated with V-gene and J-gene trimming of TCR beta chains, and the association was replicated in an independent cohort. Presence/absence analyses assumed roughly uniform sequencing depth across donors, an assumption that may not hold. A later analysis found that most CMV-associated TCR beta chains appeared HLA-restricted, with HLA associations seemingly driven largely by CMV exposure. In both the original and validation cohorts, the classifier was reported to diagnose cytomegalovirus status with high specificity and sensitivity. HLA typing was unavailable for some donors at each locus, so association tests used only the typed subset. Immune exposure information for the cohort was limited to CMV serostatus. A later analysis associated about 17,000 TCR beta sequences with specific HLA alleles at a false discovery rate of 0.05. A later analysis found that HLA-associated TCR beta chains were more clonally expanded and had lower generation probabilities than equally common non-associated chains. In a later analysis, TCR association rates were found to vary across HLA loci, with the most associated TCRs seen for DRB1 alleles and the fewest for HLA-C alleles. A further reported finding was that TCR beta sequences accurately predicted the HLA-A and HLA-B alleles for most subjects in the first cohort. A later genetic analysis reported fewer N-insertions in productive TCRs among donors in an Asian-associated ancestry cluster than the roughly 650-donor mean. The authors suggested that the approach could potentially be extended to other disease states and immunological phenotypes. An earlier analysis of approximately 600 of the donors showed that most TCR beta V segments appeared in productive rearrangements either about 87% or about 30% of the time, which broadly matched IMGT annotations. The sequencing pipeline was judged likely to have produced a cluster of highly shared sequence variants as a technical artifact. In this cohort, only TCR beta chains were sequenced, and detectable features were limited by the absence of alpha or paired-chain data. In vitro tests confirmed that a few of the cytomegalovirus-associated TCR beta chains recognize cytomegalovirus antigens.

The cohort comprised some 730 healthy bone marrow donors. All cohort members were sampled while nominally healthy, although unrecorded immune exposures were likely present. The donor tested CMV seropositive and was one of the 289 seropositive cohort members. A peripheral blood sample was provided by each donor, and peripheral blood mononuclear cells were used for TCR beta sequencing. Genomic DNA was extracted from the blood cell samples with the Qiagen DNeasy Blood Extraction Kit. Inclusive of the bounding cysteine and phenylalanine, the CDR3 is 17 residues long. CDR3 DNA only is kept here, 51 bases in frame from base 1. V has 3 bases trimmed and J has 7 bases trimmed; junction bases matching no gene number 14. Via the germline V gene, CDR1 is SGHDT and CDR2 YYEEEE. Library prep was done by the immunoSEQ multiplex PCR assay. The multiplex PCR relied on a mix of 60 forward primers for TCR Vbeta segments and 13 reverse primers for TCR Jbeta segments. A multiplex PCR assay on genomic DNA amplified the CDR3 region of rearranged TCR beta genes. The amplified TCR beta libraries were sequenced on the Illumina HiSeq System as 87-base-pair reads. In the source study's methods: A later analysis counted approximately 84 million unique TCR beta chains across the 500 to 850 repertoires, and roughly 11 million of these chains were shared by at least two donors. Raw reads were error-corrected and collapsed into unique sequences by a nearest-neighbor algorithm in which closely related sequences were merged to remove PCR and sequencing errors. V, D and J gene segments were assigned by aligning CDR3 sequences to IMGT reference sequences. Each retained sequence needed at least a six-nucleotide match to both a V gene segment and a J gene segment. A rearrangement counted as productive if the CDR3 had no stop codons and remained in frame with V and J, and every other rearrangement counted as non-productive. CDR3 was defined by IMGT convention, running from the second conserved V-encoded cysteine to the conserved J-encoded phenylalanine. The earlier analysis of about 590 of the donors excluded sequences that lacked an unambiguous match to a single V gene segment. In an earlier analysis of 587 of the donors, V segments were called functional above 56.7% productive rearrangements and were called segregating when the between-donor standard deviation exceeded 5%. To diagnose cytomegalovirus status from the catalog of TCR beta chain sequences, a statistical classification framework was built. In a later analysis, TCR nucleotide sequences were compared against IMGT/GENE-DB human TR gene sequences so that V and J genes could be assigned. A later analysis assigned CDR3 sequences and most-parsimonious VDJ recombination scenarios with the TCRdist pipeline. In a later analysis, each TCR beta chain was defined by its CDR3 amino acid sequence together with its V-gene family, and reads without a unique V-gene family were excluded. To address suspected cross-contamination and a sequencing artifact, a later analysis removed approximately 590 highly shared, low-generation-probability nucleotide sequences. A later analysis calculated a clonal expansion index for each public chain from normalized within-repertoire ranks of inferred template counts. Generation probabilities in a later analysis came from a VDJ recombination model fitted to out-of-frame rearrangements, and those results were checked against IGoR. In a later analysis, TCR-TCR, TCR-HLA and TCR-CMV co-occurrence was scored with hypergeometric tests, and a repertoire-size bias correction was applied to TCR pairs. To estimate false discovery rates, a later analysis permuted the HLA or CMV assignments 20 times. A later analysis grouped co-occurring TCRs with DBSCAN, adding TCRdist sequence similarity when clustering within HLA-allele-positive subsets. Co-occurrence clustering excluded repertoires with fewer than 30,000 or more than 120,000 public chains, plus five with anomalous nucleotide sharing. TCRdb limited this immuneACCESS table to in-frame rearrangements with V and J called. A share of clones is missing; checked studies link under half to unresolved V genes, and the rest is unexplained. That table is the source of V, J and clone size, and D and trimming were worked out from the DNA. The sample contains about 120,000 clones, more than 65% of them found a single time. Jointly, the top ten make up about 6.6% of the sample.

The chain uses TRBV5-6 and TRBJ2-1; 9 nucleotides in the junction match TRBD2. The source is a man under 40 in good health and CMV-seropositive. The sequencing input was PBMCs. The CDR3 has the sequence CASSWGYGGGATNEQFF. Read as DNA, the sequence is TGTGCCAGCAGCTGGGGGTATGGCGGGGGGGCGACGAATGAGCAGTTCTTC.